This is a list of T cell receptor beta chains from one sample in a study of HIV-infected children after antiretroviral therapy interruption. TCRdb re-called the 3' RACE reads through MiXCR, storing one row per CDR3 protein. The sample has roughly 4,200 distinct CDR3 sequences, over 4% seen once. The material was CD45RO+ CD8+ T cells from PBMCs, pooled from several time points, obtained from a donor given antiretroviral therapy, either interrupted or continuous. Every receptor here comes from a pool of human donors with HIV. The CDR3 runs from the conserved cysteine through the conserved F or W. A D gene is named only where the DNA matches it firmly. Rows give clone size only sometimes, using once, few, many, or a class for an expanded clone.

clone_size: NA; j_call: TRBJ1-1; d_call: NA; v_call: TRBV12-5; cdr3_nt: TGTGCTAGTGGTTTGTATGGAGGGGGGGTCACTGAAGCTTTCTTT; cdr3_aa: CASGLYGGGVTEAFF
clone_size: once; j_call: TRBJ2-1; d_call: TRBD2; v_call: TRBV9; cdr3_nt: TGTGCCAGCAGCCCTCCTAGCGGGGGGGCCGGTGAGCAGTTCTTC; cdr3_aa: CASSPPSGGAGEQFF
clone_size: medium-sized; j_call: TRBJ2-7; d_call: TRBD1; v_call: TRBV12-3/TRBV12-4; cdr3_nt: TGTGCCAGCAGTTTCCGACAGGGAGTCCACGAGCAGTACTTC; cdr3_aa: CASSFRQGVHEQYF
clone_size: NA; j_call: TRBJ1-5; d_call: TRBD1; v_call: TRBV20-1; cdr3_nt: TGCAGTGCTCATACAGGGGAATGGCAGCCCCAGCATTTT; cdr3_aa: CSAHTGEWQPQHF
clone_size: medium-sized; j_call: TRBJ2-1; d_call: TRBD2; v_call: TRBV20-1; cdr3_nt: TGCAGTGCTAGGAGTAGCGGGGAGGCGTACAATGAGCAGTTCTTC; cdr3_aa: CSARSSGEAYNEQFF
clone_size: many; j_call: TRBJ2-3; d_call: TRBD2; v_call: TRBV6-4; cdr3_nt: TGTGCCAGCAGTGACTCGAGCGGGGGGGCCGATACGCAGTATTTT; cdr3_aa: CASSDSSGGADTQYF
clone_size: many; j_call: TRBJ2-6; d_call: TRBD1; v_call: TRBV6-5; cdr3_nt: TGTGCCAGCAGTTTGACAGGGTCGAGCTCTGGGGCCAACGTCCTGACTTTC; cdr3_aa: CASSLTGSSSGANVLTF
clone_size: many; j_call: TRBJ2-1; d_call: TRBD2; v_call: TRBV12-3/TRBV12-4; cdr3_nt: TGTGCCAGCAGTTCAGTAGCGGGCTCCTACAATGAGCAGTTCTTC; cdr3_aa: CASSSVAGSYNEQFF
clone_size: medium-sized; j_call: TRBJ2-6; d_call: TRBD2; v_call: TRBV28; cdr3_nt: TGTGCCAGCAGTTTCCAACTAGCGGGAGTCAGGTCGGGGGCCAACGTCCTGACTTTC; cdr3_aa: CASSFQLAGVRSGANVLTF
clone_size: few; j_call: TRBJ2-1; d_call: TRBD1; v_call: TRBV10-1; cdr3_nt: TGCGCCAGCAGTGCGACAGGGGGTCCCTACAATGAGCAGTTCTTC; cdr3_aa: CASSATGGPYNEQFF
clone_size: medium-sized; j_call: TRBJ2-6; d_call: NA; v_call: TRBV30; cdr3_nt: TGTGCCTGGAGCGGGCCAGGGTTCTCTGGGGCCAACGTCCTGACTTTC; cdr3_aa: CAWSGPGFSGANVLTF
clone_size: many; j_call: TRBJ1-1; d_call: NA; v_call: TRBV9; cdr3_nt: TGTGCCAGCAGCGTAGGAGCTAAGACAGGATCTGAAGCTTTCTTT; cdr3_aa: CASSVGAKTGSEAFF
clone_size: few; j_call: TRBJ2-4; d_call: NA; v_call: TRBV7-9; cdr3_nt: TGTGCCAGCAGCCTCAGGGTTGGGACCAAAAACATTCAGTACTTC; cdr3_aa: CASSLRVGTKNIQYF
clone_size: many; j_call: TRBJ1-2; d_call: NA; v_call: TRBV10-3; cdr3_nt: TGTGCCATCAGTGAAGGCGTAGGGACTGGAACATATGGCTACACCTTC; cdr3_aa: CAISEGVGTGTYGYTF
clone_size: many; j_call: TRBJ2-3; d_call: TRBD2; v_call: TRBV10-3; cdr3_nt: TGTGCCATCAGAAGAAGCGGGGGGTCCACAGATACGCAGTATTTT; cdr3_aa: CAIRRSGGSTDTQYF
clone_size: medium-sized; j_call: TRBJ2-7; d_call: NA; v_call: TRBV20-1; cdr3_nt: TGCAGTGCCCTGGGACCTACGACCTCCTACGAGCAGTACTTC; cdr3_aa: CSALGPTTSYEQYF
clone_size: medium-sized; j_call: TRBJ2-7; d_call: NA; v_call: TRBV12-3/TRBV12-4; cdr3_nt: TGTGCCAGCAGTTTAGGGGGGACGTTCCCGAGCTCCTACGAGCAGTACTTC; cdr3_aa: CASSLGGTFPSSYEQYF
clone_size: medium-sized; j_call: TRBJ1-2; d_call: NA; v_call: TRBV14; cdr3_nt: TGTGCCAGCAGCCAAGAATACATCAAGGGAGCTAACTATGGCTACACCTTC; cdr3_aa: CASSQEYIKGANYGYTF
clone_size: NA; j_call: TRBJ2-5; d_call: NA; v_call: TRBV29-1; cdr3_nt: TGCAGCGTTGGTGCCCCGCTTTCTATCCGGGAGACCCAGTACTTC; cdr3_aa: CSVGAPLSIRETQYF
clone_size: many; j_call: TRBJ2-5; d_call: NA; v_call: TRBV5-1; cdr3_nt: TGCGCCAGCAGCTTATCCGTTCAAGAGACCCAGTACTTC; cdr3_aa: CASSLSVQETQYF
clone_size: medium-sized; j_call: TRBJ2-7; d_call: TRBD2; v_call: TRBV20-1; cdr3_nt: TGCAGTGCTTTCCGGACTAGCGGGGGGTACGAGCAGTACTTC; cdr3_aa: CSAFRTSGGYEQYF
clone_size: many; j_call: TRBJ1-1; d_call: NA; v_call: TRBV9; cdr3_nt: TGTGCCAGCAGCGTGGTTAGGCAGGGCACTGAAGCTTTCTTT; cdr3_aa: CASSVVRQGTEAFF
clone_size: many; j_call: TRBJ1-5; d_call: NA; v_call: TRBV20-1; cdr3_nt: TGCAGTGCTAGAGATCTTGGGGCTGAAAATCAGCCCCAGCATTTT; cdr3_aa: CSARDLGAENQPQHF
clone_size: many; j_call: TRBJ2-6; d_call: TRBD1; v_call: TRBV29-1; cdr3_nt: TGCAGCGTTTTCCTTTCAGGGGGCTCTGGGGCCAACGTCCTGACTTTC; cdr3_aa: CSVFLSGGSGANVLTF
clone_size: many; j_call: TRBJ2-3; d_call: TRBD1; v_call: TRBV6-4; cdr3_nt: TGTGCCAGCAGTGACTCGAAAGGGGACAGGGGAACAGATACGCAGTATTTT; cdr3_aa: CASSDSKGDRGTDTQYF
clone_size: medium-sized; j_call: TRBJ1-1; d_call: NA; v_call: TRBV7-7; cdr3_nt: TGTGCCAGCAGCCCGGGACAAAACGCTGAAGCTTTCTTT; cdr3_aa: CASSPGQNAEAFF
clone_size: many; j_call: TRBJ2-2; d_call: TRBD1; v_call: TRBV6-1; cdr3_nt: TGTGCCAGCAGGACGACAGGGCCGAACACCGGGGAGCTGTTTTTT; cdr3_aa: CASRTTGPNTGELFF
clone_size: many; j_call: TRBJ2-7; d_call: NA; v_call: TRBV7-6; cdr3_nt: TGTGCCAGCAGCTTAGGATCGGGGTGGAGTTACGAGCAGTACTTC; cdr3_aa: CASSLGSGWSYEQYF
clone_size: NA; j_call: TRBJ2-5; d_call: TRBD2; v_call: TRBV20-1; cdr3_nt: TGCAGTGCTAGAGACGCTAGCGGGGGAGACCAAGAGACCCAGTACTTC; cdr3_aa: CSARDASGGDQETQYF
clone_size: few; j_call: TRBJ2-5; d_call: TRBD1; v_call: TRBV19; cdr3_nt: TGTGCCAGTAGTATGGGGACAGGGAGAAGAGAGACCCAGTACTTC; cdr3_aa: CASSMGTGRRETQYF
clone_size: large; j_call: TRBJ1-1; d_call: NA; v_call: TRBV11-3; cdr3_nt: TGTGCCAGCGGCTGGATGAACACTGAAGCTTTCTTT; cdr3_aa: CASGWMNTEAFF
clone_size: many; j_call: TRBJ1-1; d_call: TRBD1; v_call: TRBV5-1; cdr3_nt: TGCGCCAGCACAGGGACAGGTTTGAACACTGAAGCTTTCTTT; cdr3_aa: CASTGTGLNTEAFF
clone_size: NA; j_call: TRBJ2-1; d_call: NA; v_call: TRBV3-1; cdr3_nt: TGTGCCAGCAGCCAAGTGGGGTTGAATGAGCAGTTCTTC; cdr3_aa: CASSQVGLNEQFF
clone_size: many; j_call: TRBJ1-2; d_call: NA; v_call: TRBV3-1; cdr3_nt: TGTGCCAGCAGCCAAGGGAATAAAGGTGGCTACACCTTC; cdr3_aa: CASSQGNKGGYTF
clone_size: large; j_call: TRBJ1-1; d_call: TRBD1; v_call: TRBV27; cdr3_nt: TGTGCCAGCGCGGACAGGACCGCTGAAGCTTTCTTT; cdr3_aa: CASADRTAEAFF
clone_size: NA; j_call: TRBJ2-3; d_call: NA; v_call: TRBV7-3; cdr3_nt: TGTGCCAGCAGCTTATTCTCCGGGGATACGCAGTATTTT; cdr3_aa: CASSLFSGDTQYF
clone_size: many; j_call: TRBJ2-7; d_call: NA; v_call: TRBV5-1; cdr3_nt: TGCGCCAGCAGCCGAACGGTTAAGGACGAGCAGTACTTC; cdr3_aa: CASSRTVKDEQYF
clone_size: many; j_call: TRBJ1-6; d_call: TRBD1; v_call: TRBV20-1; cdr3_nt: TGCAGTGCGCACGCCCCGGGACAGGGGTCGTCACCCCTCCACTTT; cdr3_aa: CSAHAPGQGSSPLHF
clone_size: medium-sized; j_call: TRBJ2-1; d_call: NA; v_call: TRBV15; cdr3_nt: TGTGCCACCAGCAGAGATGGAGACAACAACATCTTC; cdr3_aa: CATSRDGDNNIF
clone_size: few; j_call: TRBJ1-5; d_call: NA; v_call: TRBV19; cdr3_nt: TGTGCAACGGGCCCTTATCAGCCCCAGCATTTT; cdr3_aa: CATGPYQPQHF
clone_size: many; j_call: TRBJ2-2; d_call: TRBD2; v_call: TRBV6-5; cdr3_nt: TGTGCCAGCAGTTACTCGTCCGGGACTAGCGCCGGGGAGCTGTTTTTT; cdr3_aa: CASSYSSGTSAGELFF